The 21 T cell receptor beta chains below come from one sample, sequenced in a study of control samples from healthy donors and cancer patients. Libraries were prepared by immunoSEQ multiplex PCR; TCRdb keeps only in-frame clonotypes and omits some of them. This sample has 100,000 or so clones, with about nine tenths found just once. The sequenced sample consisted of blood. These receptors were taken from a woman aged 25 to 39 in good health.

In its sample, this clone was seen once. The V and J genes are TRBV29-1 and TRBJ1-1, with a possible D match to TRBD1 (5 bases). Germline V gene lookup returns CDR1 SQVTM and CDR2 ANQGSEA. The CDR3 is 13 amino acids. V dropped 4 bases and J dropped 10 bases, with 19 bases sitting between them. CDR3 sequence reads: CSVVEFWLGGAFF. In DNA, the CDR3 is TGCAGCGTTGTAGAGTTTTGGCTGGGGGGAGCTTTCTTT.

The CDR3 is CASSQSRVGGYTF. Written as DNA, the CDR3 is TGTGCCAGCAGCCAATCGAGGGTAGGTGGCTACACCTTC. J is TRBJ1-2 and V is TRBV16; D gene unclear. The V and J ends lost 0 bases and 7 bases respectively, with 9 bases between them. The germline V gene has CDR1 KGHSY and CDR2 FQNENV. The CDR3 is made up of 13 amino acids.

The V and J genes are TRBV27 and TRBJ1-4, with D perhaps TRBD1 (5 bases). Germline CDR1 MNHEY, CDR2 SMNVEV (reference sequence). The ends were cut back, 2 bases at V and 10 bases at J, with 14 bases in the middle. The CDR3 sequence is 14 residues long. CDR3 bases: TGTGCCAGCAGTTTAGGAGGGGAAGGTGGAAAACTGTTTTTT. Protein sequence: CASSLGGEGGKLFF.

The gene calls are TRBV14 and TRBJ2-2; no clear D. Germline V gene sequence: CDR1 SGHDN, CDR2 FVKESK. The CDR3 contains 13 residues. Trimming stripped 4 bases from V and 3 bases from J, with 6 bases between. This chain's CDR3 is CASSPQYTGELFF. As DNA, the CDR3 is TGTGCCAGCAGCCCGCAGTACACCGGGGAGCTGTTTTTT.

The CDR3: CASSEAENNEQFF. As DNA, the CDR3 is TGTGCCAGCAGTGAGGCAGAAAACAATGAGCAGTTCTTC. V gene TRBV6-1 combines with J gene TRBJ2-1; D is undetermined. The CDR3 contains 13 residues. V was shortened by 3 bases and J by 5 bases, with 8 bases between the two germline ends. Germline CDR1 reads MNHNS; CDR2 reads SASEGT.

CDR3 sequence reads: CASSPRRGRYGYTF. CDR3 DNA sequence: TGTGCCAGCAGCCCCAGAAGGGGAAGGTATGGCTACACCTTC. The gene calls are TRBV5-6 and TRBJ1-2; D possibly corresponds to TRBD1 (5 bases). Germline V gene lookup returns CDR1 SGHDT and CDR2 YYEEEE. The CDR3 runs 14 residues. V lost 4 bases and J lost 5, with 15 bases in between.

The J gene is TRBJ2-7, the V gene TRBV5-1; 9 bases fit TRBD1. V shed 4 bases, J shed 0 bases, and the junction held 5 bases outside the gene matches. This CDR3 spans 15 amino acids. Germline loops: CDR1 SGHRS, CDR2 YFSETQ. CDR3 amino acids: CASSLGTGISYEQYF. As DNA, the CDR3 is TGCGCCAGCAGCCTCGGGACAGGGATCTCCTACGAGCAGTACTTC.

This chain links TRBV11-2 with TRBJ2-7, with TRBD2 identical over 14 bases. Per germline, CDR1 SGHAT and CDR2 FQNNGV. The CDR3 runs 17 residues. Trimming removed 7 bases from V and 4 bases from J; junction bases left unmatched: 12. The chain's CDR3 is CASNDPGLAGVRYEQYF. Here the CDR3 DNA reads TGTGCCAGCAACGATCCGGGACTAGCGGGAGTTCGGTACGAGCAGTACTTC.

This rearrangement joins TRBV6-2 or TRBV6-3 to TRBJ1-5; D is uncertain. There are 14 residues in the CDR3. Trimming removed 5 bases at V and 1 base at J, with 9 bases between. Germline loops: CDR1 MNHEY, CDR2 SVGEGT. The CDR3 loop is CASSDPPSNQPQHF. The CDR3 DNA reads TGTGCCAGCAGTGACCCCCCGAGCAATCAGCCCCAGCATTTT.

The chain joins TRBV12-3 or TRBV12-4 to TRBJ1-2, with a possible D match to TRBD1 (5 bases). The CDR3 is made up of 13 amino acids. Trimming took off 5 bases at V and 1 base at J, with 8 bases between the two ends. The DNA for the CDR3 is TGTGCCAGCAGTCGAGACAGTAACTATGGCTACACCTTC. Residues: CASSRDSNYGYTF.

This chain links TRBV7-7 with TRBJ2-2; no clear D gene. Trimming cost V 1 base and J 8 bases, with 8 bases left between them. The CDR3 covers 13 residues. Germline loops: CDR1 SSHAT, CDR2 FNYEAQ (reference sequence). CDR3 region: CASSLVAGGELFF. The CDR3 DNA is TGTGCCAGCAGCTTAGTCGCTGGGGGGGAGCTGTTTTTT.

The chain has TRBV11-2 and TRBJ1-1; TRBD1 might be the D (5 bases). The CDR3 runs to 11 residues. Germline V gene data show CDR1 as SGHAT and CDR2 as FQNNGV. The V gene lost 8 bases and the J gene lost 9 bases, with 13 bases spanning the gap. The CDR3 protein is CASLLQAKAFF. The CDR3 coding sequence is TGTGCCAGCCTTCTACAGGCAAAAGCTTTCTTT.

The chain employs TRBV15 and TRBJ1-6, with TRBD1 matching 8 bases. Germline-derived CDR1 and CDR2 are LNHNV and YYDKDF (reference sequence). The CDR3 has 17 residues. With 7 bases clipped from V and 2 bases from J, the junction kept 10 bases outside the gene matches. DNA of the CDR3: TGTGCCACCACCTCTAACTCAGGGGGCGCCTATAATTCACCCCTCCACTTT. The encoded protein is CATTSNSGGAYNSPLHF.

J is TRBJ1-2 and V is TRBV5-1; possibly TRBD1 for D (6 bases). Between the trimmed V and J ends, which lost 3 bases and 4 bases, there was a span of 13 bases. The CDR3 totals 14 residues. CDR1 and CDR2 from the germline V gene are SGHRS and YFSETQ. The DNA of the CDR3 is TGCGCCAGCAGCTCAGCAGGGGCCTTCTATGGCTACACCTTC. Protein: CASSSAGAFYGYTF.

The gene calls are TRBV14 and TRBJ2-2; TRBD1 is a possible D gene (5 bases). CDR1 SGHDN and CDR2 FVKESK come from the germline V gene. Trimming removed 2 bases from V and 0 bases from J, with 7 bases in between. This CDR3 contains 15 residues. The DNA for the CDR3 is TGTGCCAGCAGCCAACGGACATCGAACACCGGGGAGCTGTTTTTT. Its translation: CASSQRTSNTGELFF.

The chain employs TRBV5-1 and TRBJ2-4; 8 nucleotides match TRBD2. CDR1 and CDR2 from the germline V gene are SGHRS and YFSETQ. The J segment lost 0 bases and the V segment lost 5 bases, leaving 13 bases of the junction unmatched. This CDR3 contains 18 residues. The CDR3 nucleotides read TGCGCCAGCAGGCCGGGACTAGTCCCCGGGATAGCCAAAAACATTCAGTACTTC. Protein sequence: CASRPGLVPGIAKNIQYF.

The table lists this clone with a few counts. The chain links TRBV5-4 to TRBJ1-6; 10 positions match TRBD1. V trimming: 3 bases; J trimming: 3 bases; junction bases outside the gene matches: 3. Germline values: CDR1 SGHNT, CDR2 YYREEE (reference sequence). The CDR3 has 16 residues. The chain's CDR3 is CASSSGQGNYNSPLHF. CDR3 coding DNA: TGTGCCAGCAGCTCGGGACAGGGGAACTATAATTCACCCCTCCACTTT.

The J gene is TRBJ2-7, the V gene TRBV5-1; D not resolved. CDR1 is SGHRS and CDR2 is YFSETQ in the germline V gene. The CDR3 consists of 15 residues. Deletions cut 0 bases from V and 1 base from J, with 11 bases between. Here the CDR3 reads CASSLAVGRSYEQYF. CDR3 sequence (DNA): TGCGCCAGCAGCTTGGCCGTCGGTCGGTCCTACGAGCAGTACTTC.

The chain couples TRBV27 to TRBJ1-3; D is perhaps TRBD1 (5 bases). Germline V lookup: CDR1 MNHEY, CDR2 SMNVEV (reference sequence). The CDR3 has 18 residues. V lost 6 bases and J lost 0, with 21 bases in between. The CDR3 spells CASRSLMTAESSGNTIYF. For the CDR3, the DNA is TGTGCCAGCAGATCATTGATGACAGCCGAGAGCTCTGGAAACACCATATATTTT.

Of note for this clone: Germline is not matched at one junction end, which may reflect a read error. The rearrangement links TRBV11-1 to TRBJ2-7; 9 positions agree with TRBD1. The germline CDR1 and CDR2 sequences are SGHAT and FQDESV (reference sequence). CDR3 length equals 12 residues. The CDR3 nucleotides read TGTGCCAGCAGCTTAGAGGACAGGGGAAAGAGCTTC. Its protein is CASSLEDRGKSF.

The gene calls are TRBV19 and TRBJ2-1; 10 bases agree with TRBD2. The CDR3 runs 16 residues. The junction had 5 bases not matched to a gene; V was cut back by 5 bases and J by 1 base. CDR1 is LNHDA and CDR2 is SQIVND in the germline V gene (reference sequence). The chain's CDR3 is CASSGIAGGSYNEQFF. The CDR3 region has the DNA TGTGCCAGTAGTGGAATAGCGGGAGGATCCTACAATGAGCAGTTCTTC. The whole variable domain, filled in from reference TRBV19 and TRBJ2-1, reads DGGITQSPKYLFRKEGQNVTLSCEQNLNHDAMYWYRQDPGQGLRLIYYSQIVNDFQKGDIAEGYSVSREKKESFPLTVTSAQKNPTAFYLCASSGIAGGSYNEQFFGPGTRLTVL.